The 30 T cell receptor beta chains given below trace back to one sample, sequenced in a study of blood T cell repertoires in COVID-19. Only in-frame clones appear in the TCRdb table, and some are missing; sequencing was by immunoSEQ multiplex PCR. Of about 75,000 clones in the sample, 84% were seen once. Sequencing used peripheral blood. The receptor set was obtained from a woman aged 45-65 years with acute or convalescent COVID-19.

This rearrangement joins TRBV5-4 to TRBJ2-3, with D possibly matching TRBD2 (5 bases). The CDR3 has 14 amino acids. The V end was cut by 4 bases, the J end by 6 bases, with 15 bases between. From germline, CDR1 is SGHNT and CDR2 YYREEE (reference sequence). The CDR3 reads CASSLQNRGDTQYF. CDR3 DNA sequence: TGTGCCAGCAGCCTACAGAATAGAGGGGATACGCAGTATTTT.

The chain links TRBV27 to TRBJ1-1; 9 bases map to TRBD1. The germline V gene encodes CDR1 MNHEY and CDR2 SMNVEV (reference sequence). With 6 bases clipped from V and 4 bases from J, the junction kept 12 bases outside the gene matches. The CDR3 spans 16 residues. CDR3 bases: TGTGCCAGCAGACCCCCCTACAGGGGGCGGGGCACTGAAGCTTTCTTT. It specifies CASRPPYRGRGTEAFF.

V and J are TRBV4-3 and TRBJ2-7; perhaps TRBD2 as D (6 bases). V was cut by 4 bases and J by 2 bases, with 12 bases left in between. This CDR3 has 14 residues. Germline CDR1 and CDR2: LGHNA and YSLEER. CDR3 sequence (DNA): TGCGCCAGCAGCCCGAATAGCGGACCCTACGAGCAGTACTTC. It encodes CASSPNSGPYEQYF.

Here the CDR3 reads CASSWTSGTHNEQFF. DNA for the CDR3: TGTGCCAGCAGTTGGACTAGCGGGACCCACAATGAGCAGTTCTTC. The V call is TRBV6-2 or TRBV6-3, the J call TRBJ2-1; 12 bases align to TRBD2. V lost 4 bases and J lost 5; bases outside the gene matches: 3. The germline V gene has CDR1 MNHEY and CDR2 SVGEGT. The CDR3 is 15 residues long.

V gene TRBV19 combines with J gene TRBJ1-1; D gene unclear. V lost 5 bases and J lost 1, with 8 bases in between. The CDR3 sequence is 13 residues long. Germline V gene sequence: CDR1 LNHDA, CDR2 SQIVND (reference sequence). The CDR3 reads CASSLSRNTEAFF. The DNA of the CDR3 is TGTGCCAGTAGTTTGTCTAGGAACACTGAAGCTTTCTTT.

V usage is TRBV5-1 and J usage is TRBJ2-2; 8 positions agree with TRBD2. The CDR3 contains 16 residues. Trimming at V came to 0 bases and at J to 9 bases, leaving 10 bases not matched to a gene. The germline gives CDR1 SGHRS, CDR2 YFSETQ. The CDR3 spells CASSLVSGATERELFF. DNA of the CDR3: TGCGCCAGCAGCTTGGTTAGCGGGGCGACGGAGAGGGAGCTGTTTTTT.

The rearrangement uses TRBV2 and TRBJ2-7; 12 positions match TRBD2. The V gene end was trimmed by 8 bases and the J gene end by 5 bases; junction bases not matched to a gene: 10. Germline loops: CDR1 SNHLY, CDR2 FYNNEI. The CDR3 covers 15 residues. DNA for the CDR3: TGTGCCAGCGGCTACCAGACTAGCGGGAGTAACGAGCAGTACTTC. This sequence encodes CASGYQTSGSNEQYF.

The chain links TRBV4-3 to TRBJ2-3; TRBD2 might be the D (6 bases). CDR3 length: 13 amino acids. CDR1 and CDR2 (germline): LGHNA, YSLEER. Trimming pared 2 bases from V and 7 bases from J, leaving 10 bases between. CDR3 sequence reads: CASSQPGTYTQYF. CDR3 DNA sequence: TGCGCCAGCAGCCAACCCGGGACTTATACGCAGTATTTT.

The chain has TRBV5-1 and TRBJ2-1; 8 positions match TRBD2. CDR1 SGHRS and CDR2 YFSETQ come from the germline V gene. V trimming: 0 bases; J trimming: 15 bases; junction bases outside the gene matches: 14. The CDR3 spans 15 residues. CDR3 residues: CASSLADEGAGERFF. The CDR3 DNA is TGCGCCAGCAGCTTGGCCGACGAAGGAGCGGGAGAAAGGTTCTTC.

This clone is a singleton in its sample. CDR3 in amino acids: CASWQNTGELFF. CDR3 bases: TGTGCCTCTTGGCAGAACACCGGGGAGCTGTTTTTT. The V gene is TRBV28, the J gene TRBJ2-2; D ambiguous. The V and J ends lost 11 bases and 1 base respectively, with 8 bases between them. Germline V gives CDR1 MDHEN, CDR2 SYDVKM. The CDR3 covers 12 residues.

CDR3 nucleotide sequence: TGTGCCAGCAGTACCCCGGGAGGGAGCAGGTACGAGCAGTACTTC. This encodes CASSTPGGSRYEQYF. The rearrangement links TRBV6-5 to TRBJ2-7; 8 bases agree with TRBD2. CDR1 is MNHEY and CDR2 is SVGAGI in the germline V gene. The CDR3 runs to 15 residues. Trimming removed 5 bases from V and 4 bases from J; junction bases left unmatched: 10.

This chain uses TRBV15 with TRBJ1-5; TRBD1 might be the D (5 bases). In germline, CDR1 is LNHNV, CDR2 YYDKDF (reference sequence). Trimming left V 2 bases short and J 4 bases short, with 27 bases between. The CDR3 has 20 amino acids. CDR3 sequence (DNA): TGTGCCACCAGCAGAAGTTCGCGGGGACGGATTACTGTAACAAATCAGCCCCAGCATTTT. This encodes CATSRSSRGRITVTNQPQHF.

V is TRBV30 and J is TRBJ2-5; a weak D match, TRBD2 (5 bases). Germline V CDR1 and CDR2: GTSNPN, SVGIG (reference sequence). Trimming left V 3 bases short and J 5 bases short, with 22 bases between. This CDR3 spans 16 amino acids. The DNA of the CDR3 is TGTGCCTGGAGCGCCCCGGGCTTTGGAGGAGCGGAGACCCAGTACTTC. Translating gives CAWSAPGFGGAETQYF.

The gene calls are TRBV5-1 and TRBJ2-3; possibly TRBD1 for D (6 bases). V lost 4 bases, J lost 0 bases, and 12 bases lay in between. The CDR3 extends over 15 amino acids. Germline CDR1 SGHRS, CDR2 YFSETQ. CDR3 in amino acids: CASSPDSPSTDTQYF. CDR3 nucleotide sequence: TGCGCCAGCAGCCCGGACAGTCCTAGCACAGATACGCAGTATTTT.

V usage is TRBV27 and J usage is TRBJ2-7; 9 nucleotides align to TRBD2. This CDR3 has 14 residues. Germline CDR1 MNHEY, CDR2 SMNVEV (reference sequence). J was trimmed by 6 bases and V by 7 bases; bases with no gene match: 10. This chain's CDR3 is CASNGREGIREQYF. The DNA of the CDR3 is TGTGCCAGCAATGGGCGGGAGGGAATACGCGAGCAGTACTTC.

The chain uses TRBV3-1 (or the pseudogene TRBV3-2) and TRBJ1-2; no definite D call. The ends were cut back, 2 bases at V and 7 bases at J, with 11 bases in the middle. CDR1 is LGHDT and CDR2 is YNNKEL in the germline V gene (reference sequence). CDR3 size: 13 residues. CDR3 DNA: TGTGCCAGCAGCCAACCCGGCGGGCCTGGCTACACCTTC. Encoded protein: CASSQPGGPGYTF.

This chain links TRBV5-8 with TRBJ1-5, with TRBD1 as a possible D gene (5 bases). Germline V gene sequence: CDR1 SGHTS, CDR2 YDEGEE. The CDR3 runs 16 residues. The germline V and J ends were trimmed by 5 bases and 2 bases, with 17 bases remaining between them. As DNA, the CDR3 is TGTGCCAGCAGTAGAGAAGGGGCCGTTGGCAATCAGCCCCAGCATTTT. It codes for CASSREGAVGNQPQHF. The full variable domain, rest sourced from reference TRBV5-8 and TRBJ1-5, is EAGVTQSPTHLIKTRGQQATLRCSPISGHTSVYWYQQALGLGLQFLLWYDEGEERNRGNFPPRFSGRQFPNYSSELNVNALELEDSALYLCASSREGAVGNQPQHFGDGTRLSIL.

This clone turned up a few times. CDR3 coding DNA: TGTGCCAGCAGCCCCACGGCGGGGACTTACTACGAGCAGTACTTC. Protein sequence: CASSPTAGTYYEQYF. This chain joins TRBV7-2 and TRBJ2-7; possible D gene TRBD2, 6 bases. The germline V gene has CDR1 SGHTA and CDR2 FQGNSA. The CDR3 is made up of 15 amino acids. V lost 5 bases to trimming and J lost 3 bases, with 17 bases between them.

The CDR3 is CASSQGSGPSEKLFF. The DNA for the CDR3 is TGTGCCAGCAGCCAAGGATCGGGTCCCTCAGAAAAACTGTTTTTT. The chain carries TRBV3-1 (or the pseudogene TRBV3-2) and TRBJ1-4, with unresolved D. Trimming left V 1 base short and J 8 bases short, with 14 bases between. This CDR3 is 15 amino acids long. Germline V gene sequence: CDR1 LGHDT, CDR2 YNNKEL (reference sequence).

This clone was seen once. The chain has TRBV27 and TRBJ1-2; weak D call: TRBD1 (6 bases). The CDR3 spans 16 residues. Trimming removed 3 bases at V and 4 bases at J, with 18 bases between. CDR1 is MNHEY, CDR2 SMNVEV, per germline (reference sequence). The CDR3 here is CASSFRRTGRSYGYTF. CDR3 nucleotides: TGTGCCAGCAGTTTTAGACGAACAGGGCGGTCCTATGGCTACACCTTC.

Only one count was recorded for this clone. The chain recombines TRBV20-1 with TRBJ2-7; D is uncertain. This CDR3 spans 9 amino acids. Germline V gene data show CDR1 as DFQATT and CDR2 as SNEGSKA (reference sequence). V was cut by 5 bases and J by 7 bases, with 6 bases left in between. The CDR3 bases are TGCAGTGCTGAGCTAGAGCAGTACTTC. Its translation: CSAELEQYF.

The rearrangement joins TRBV11-3 to TRBJ2-5; a possible D gene is TRBD2 (5 bases). This CDR3 has 13 amino acids. Trimming cost V 5 bases and J 4 bases, with 11 bases left between them. Germline values: CDR1 SGHNT, CDR2 YENEEA. CDR3 coding DNA: TGTGCCAGCAGCAAAGGGAGCGGAGAGACCCAGTACTTC. The encoded protein is CASSKGSGETQYF.

This clone was seen once. The rearrangement links TRBV6-5 to TRBJ1-1, with D possibly matching TRBD1 (6 bases). Germline values: CDR1 MNHEY, CDR2 SVGAGI. Trimming removed 6 bases from V and 1 base from J, with 12 bases in between. The length of the CDR3 is 14 residues. CDR3 sequence reads: CASSAGGRNTEAFF. DNA of the CDR3: TGTGCCAGCAGCGCTGGGGGCCGGAACACTGAAGCTTTCTTT.

This clone came up a few times. This sequence joins TRBV5-4 and TRBJ2-7, with 11 positions matching TRBD2. The CDR3 is 19 amino acids. Germline loops: CDR1 SGHNT, CDR2 YYREEE (reference sequence). Trimming removed 3 bases from V and 3 bases from J; junction bases left unmatched: 17. The CDR3 DNA reads as TGTGCCAGCAGCTCACTTGATCGGCTAGCGGGAGGCCAATACTACGAGCAGTACTTC. Translated: CASSSLDRLAGGQYYEQYF.

The chain recombines TRBV18 with TRBJ1-2; D is unclear. The CDR3 spans 15 residues. Germline loops: CDR1 KGHSH, CDR2 LQKENI. V gave up 3 bases and J gave up 0 bases, with 11 bases separating them. The CDR3 DNA follows: TGTGCCAGCTCACCGGAGGCGACCGCTAACTATGGCTACACCTTC. Protein: CASSPEATANYGYTF.

This chain uses TRBV19 with TRBJ1-5, with 7 bases aligning to TRBD1. Germline CDR1 LNHDA, CDR2 SQIVND (reference sequence). The CDR3 contains 14 residues. The J segment lost 6 bases and the V segment lost 6 bases, leaving 8 bases of the junction unmatched. Written as DNA, the CDR3 is TGTGCCAGTAGCCAGACAGGGTCGCTTCAGCCCCAGCATTTT. Protein sequence: CASSQTGSLQPQHF.

The rearrangement links TRBV19 to TRBJ2-5, with TRBD2 as a possible D gene (8 bases). CDR3 length equals 15 residues. Between the trimmed V and J ends, which lost 6 bases and 1 base, there was a span of 15 bases. CDR1 is LNHDA and CDR2 is SQIVND in the germline V gene (reference sequence). The CDR3 spells CASRRGREVQETQYF. The CDR3 DNA reads TGTGCCAGTAGGAGGGGGCGGGAGGTCCAAGAGACCCAGTACTTC.

In its sample, this clone was seen once. V is TRBV15 and J is TRBJ1-4; a possible D gene is TRBD1 (5 bases). From germline, CDR1 is LNHNV and CDR2 YYDKDF (reference sequence). V dropped 9 bases and J dropped 1 base, with 12 bases sitting between them. The CDR3 is 14 residues long. CDR3 bases: TGTGCCACAAAAGGACATCAAACTAATGAAAAACTGTTTTTT. Translation gives CATKGHQTNEKLFF.

The gene calls are TRBV7-9 and TRBJ2-1; D may be TRBD1 (7 bases). The CDR3 covers 16 residues. V was clipped by 3 bases and J by 4 bases, with 16 bases between them. The germline CDR1 and CDR2 sequences are SEHNR and FQNEAQ (reference sequence). CDR3 protein: CASSFGGQIIYNEQFF. The CDR3 coding sequence is TGTGCCAGCAGCTTCGGGGGACAGATAATATACAATGAGCAGTTCTTC.

The chain combines TRBV7-3 with TRBJ2-1; 12 nucleotides align to TRBD2. J gave up 9 bases and V 0 bases, and 12 bases lay outside the gene matches. The CDR3 loop spans 18 amino acids. Germline V lookup: CDR1 SGHTA, CDR2 FQGTGA. CDR3 sequence: CASSLTSSRLAGGSEQFF. For the CDR3, the DNA is TGTGCCAGCAGCTTAACATCGAGTCGGCTAGCGGGAGGGAGTGAGCAGTTCTTC.